Listed here are 29 T cell receptor beta chains from one sample, sequenced in a study of T cell repertoires in aging, cancer and after chemotherapy. Rearranged V-D-J TRB sequences were amplified with a mixed TRB-A/B primer pool. TCRdb reprocessed the multiplex PCR reads via MiXCR and lists one record per CDR3 protein. The repertoire holds 8,500 to 10,000 distinct CDR3 sequences, roughly 33% seen once, with 13% in the top ten. TCR beta rearrangements were amplified from peripheral blood genomic DNA. What was sequenced was blood. The receptors stem from a human donor in good health. The donor label of this sample is uncertain.

Within the sample, this clonotype is medium-sized (0.01 to 0.1%). The V call is TRBV30, the J call TRBJ1-4; D gene ambiguous. CDR1 is GTSNPN and CDR2 is SVGIG in the germline V gene (reference sequence). V lost 3 bases and J lost 5, with 7 bases in between. The CDR3 loop spans 12 amino acids. Here the CDR3 reads CAWRVANEKLFF. The CDR3 nucleotides are TGTGCCTGGAGAGTAGCAAATGAAAAACTGTTTTTT.

This clonotype is categorized as medium-sized. The chain links TRBV6-5 to TRBJ1-6, with 7 bases matching TRBD1. The CDR3 totals 14 residues. V trimming: 7 bases; J trimming: 7 bases; junction bases outside the gene matches: 7. Germline CDR1 reads MNHEY; CDR2 reads SVGAGI. This CDR3 is CASTLGQVNSPLHF. CDR3 sequence (DNA): TGTGCCAGCACCCTCGGACAGGTCAATTCACCCCTCCACTTT.

The rearrangement uses TRBV20-1 and TRBJ2-5; D might be TRBD1 (6 bases). CDR1 and CDR2 (germline): DFQATT, SNEGSKA (reference sequence). The V end lost 3 bases, the J end lost 7 bases, and 12 bases lay between the germline ends. This CDR3 has 12 residues. As DNA, the CDR3 is TGCAGTGCTAGGACCCCAGGGGTGACCCAGTACTTC. It codes for CSARTPGVTQYF.

Comments on this clonotype: One base away lies a much larger clone, so this may be a sequencing read error. The chain has TRBV29-1 and TRBJ2-1, with D uncertain. The CDR3 is 11 residues long. Trimming took 5 bases from V and 6 from J, leaving 8 bases between them. Germline CDR1 is SQVTM and CDR2 is ANQGSEA. The CDR3 bases are TGCAGCGTTTTATCAAGCAATGAGCAGTTCTTC. Translation: CSVLSSNEQFF.

V usage is TRBV30 and J usage is TRBJ1-4, with unresolved D. Looked up from germline, CDR1 is GTSNPN and CDR2 is SVGIG (reference sequence). The CDR3 has 14 residues. Here the CDR3 reads CAVRSAVYNEKLFF. The CDR3, as DNA: TGTGCGGTACGCTCGGCGGTTTACAATGAAAAACTGTTTTTT.

Sample share makes this clonotype medium-sized. The V gene is TRBV15, the J gene TRBJ2-7; maybe TRBD1 (6 bases). Germline-derived CDR1 and CDR2 are LNHNV and YYDKDF (reference sequence). V was trimmed by 3 bases and J by 1 base, leaving 10 bases between them. The CDR3 runs to 14 residues. The DNA for the CDR3 is TGTGCCACCAGCAGGGCTACAGGGTCCTACGAGCAGTACTTC. Encoded protein: CATSRATGSYEQYF.

This clonotype was seen only a few times. This rearrangement joins TRBV30 to TRBJ2-1; the match to TRBD2 covers 8 bases. This CDR3 has 18 residues. The germline V gene has CDR1 GTSNPN and CDR2 SVGIG (reference sequence). V lost 1 base and J lost 2; bases outside the gene matches: 13. This chain's CDR3 is CAWSGWAAGGTTYNEQFF. In DNA, the CDR3 is TGTGCCTGGAGTGGGTGGGCGGCGGGGGGTACCACCTACAATGAGCAGTTCTTC.

The rearrangement links TRBV7-6 to TRBJ1-1; D not certain. The V gene lost 1 base and the J gene lost 1 base, with 7 bases spanning the gap. This CDR3 has 14 residues. Germline CDR1 SGHVS, CDR2 FNYEAQ. CDR3: CASSLESRNTEAFF. CDR3 DNA sequence: TGTGCCAGCAGCTTAGAATCCCGGAACACTGAAGCTTTCTTT.

The gene calls are TRBV6-5 and TRBJ1-1, with unresolved D. Trimming stripped 0 bases from V and 5 bases from J, with 13 bases between. Per germline, CDR1 MNHEY and CDR2 SVGAGI. CDR3 size: 15 residues. The CDR3 DNA reads TGTGCCAGCAGTTACTCGGGTCAGGTCGAGACTGAAGCTTTCTTT. Translating it yields CASSYSGQVETEAFF.

This clonotype has more than one count but fewer than ten. This chain links TRBV6-5 with TRBJ2-6, with TRBD1 matching 9 bases. CDR1 and CDR2 from the germline V gene are MNHEY and SVGAGI. V gave up 6 bases and J gave up 0 bases; unmatched junction bases: 9. This CDR3 region has 18 residues. The CDR3 DNA follows: TGTGCCAGCAGCCCTGGACAGGGGACACTCTCTGGGGCCAACGTCCTGACTTTC. Translation: CASSPGQGTLSGANVLTF.

This clonotype ranks as medium-sized. The chain links TRBV29-1 to TRBJ2-1; TRBD2 is a possible D gene (6 bases). Germline V gives CDR1 SQVTM, CDR2 ANQGSEA. V was clipped by 2 bases and J by 6 bases, with 14 bases between them. The CDR3 has 14 amino acids. The CDR3 sequence: CSVERGNGANEQFF. In nucleotides, the CDR3 is TGCAGCGTTGAACGCGGGAATGGGGCCAATGAGCAGTTCTTC.

This clonotype occurred once. This chain joins TRBV5-1 and TRBJ2-3; 9 bases map to TRBD2. Looked up from germline, CDR1 is SGHRS and CDR2 is YFSETQ. V lost 3 bases and J lost 3; bases outside the gene matches: 8. The CDR3 is 16 amino acids. CDR3 residues: CASSSFNSGGTDTQYF. The CDR3 DNA is TGCGCCAGCAGCTCCTTCAATAGCGGGGGAACAGATACGCAGTATTTT.

The rearrangement links TRBV15 to TRBJ1-2; 8 bases align to TRBD1. V lost 5 bases, J lost 5 bases, and 7 bases stayed unmatched. This CDR3 is 14 amino acids long. The germline V gene has CDR1 LNHNV and CDR2 YYDKDF (reference sequence). CDR3 sequence reads: CATSVDRGPYGYTF. CDR3 DNA sequence: TGTGCCACCAGCGTTGACAGGGGCCCATATGGCTACACCTTC.

This chain uses TRBV5-5 with TRBJ1-6; the D gene is possibly TRBD1 (5 bases). V gave up 6 bases and J gave up 7 bases, with 20 bases separating them. There are 16 residues in the CDR3. CDR1 is SGHKS, CDR2 YYEKEE, per germline (reference sequence). CDR3 bases: TGTGCCAGCAAGCCGACAGTTCATGCTGTGAATTCACCCCTCCACTTT. This translates into CASKPTVHAVNSPLHF.

The J gene is TRBJ1-1, the V gene TRBV18, with 9 bases aligning to TRBD1. The CDR3 is 16 residues long. V shed 5 bases and J 4 bases; nucleotides not matched to a gene: 11. CDR1 is KGHSH and CDR2 is LQKENI in the germline V gene. In nucleotides, the CDR3 is TGTGCCAGCTCATCGATAACGGGACAGGGAAGCACTGAAGCTTTCTTT. Residues: CASSSITGQGSTEAFF.

The sample holds a few counts of this clonotype. V gene TRBV19 combines with J gene TRBJ1-1; D remains ambiguous. The germline V gene encodes CDR1 LNHDA and CDR2 SQIVND (reference sequence). This CDR3 spans 13 amino acids. V gave up 4 bases and J gave up 1 base, with 7 bases separating them. CDR3 amino acids: CASSKVGNTEAFF. CDR3 nucleotides: TGTGCCAGTAGTAAGGTGGGGAACACTGAAGCTTTCTTT.

By its share, this clonotype is medium-sized. This chain uses TRBV12-3 or TRBV12-4 with TRBJ1-2; 8 bases agree with TRBD1. J gave up 8 bases and V 4 bases, and 9 bases lay outside the gene matches. This CDR3 spans 14 amino acids. CDR3 sequence reads: CASSSTDREGGYTF. In DNA, the CDR3 is TGTGCCAGCAGTTCTACGGACAGGGAGGGAGGCTACACCTTC.

This clonotype is judged medium-sized. V and J are TRBV29-1 and TRBJ2-7; 9 bases map to TRBD1. The CDR3 extends over 15 amino acids. Germline V gene lookup returns CDR1 SQVTM and CDR2 ANQGSEA. Trimming cost V 6 bases and J 0 bases; bases outside gene matches: 9. The CDR3: CSVGVTGGFSYEQYF. The CDR3 bases are TGCAGCGTGGGAGTGACAGGGGGTTTCTCCTACGAGCAGTACTTC.

This clonotype appeared a few times. V usage is TRBV5-4 and J usage is TRBJ1-2; 8 positions agree with TRBD1. CDR3 size: 14 residues. With V trimmed by 0 bases and J by 8 bases, 6 bases remained unmatched. CDR1 is SGHNT and CDR2 is YYREEE in the germline V gene (reference sequence). In DNA form, the CDR3 reads TGTGCCAGCAGCTTGGCCCTGACAGGGGCGGGCTACACCTTC. Translating it yields CASSLALTGAGYTF. The full variable domain, in which reference TRBV5-4 and TRBJ1-2 provide the parts outside the CDR3, is ETGVTQSPTHLIKTRGQQVTLRCSSQSGHNTVSWYQQALGQGPQFIFQYYREEENGRGNFPPRFSGLQFPNYSSELNVNALELDDSALYLCASSLALTGAGYTFGSGTRLTVV.

The chain recombines TRBV12-3 or TRBV12-4 with TRBJ1-3; a weak D match, TRBD1 (6 bases). The CDR3 contains 14 residues. Trimming left V 6 bases short and J 4 bases short, with 13 bases between. CDR3 sequence reads: CASRAGAYGNTIYF. The CDR3 DNA sequence: TGTGCCAGCAGGGCAGGGGCATACGGAAACACCATATATTTT.

By sample fraction, this clonotype is medium-sized. This chain uses TRBV27 with TRBJ2-2, with a weak D call TRBD1 (5 bases). There are 15 residues in the CDR3. Germline V gives CDR1 MNHEY, CDR2 SMNVEV (reference sequence). The ends were cut back, 5 bases at V and 4 bases at J, with 14 bases in the middle. CDR3 nucleotide sequence: TGTGCCAGCAGTGCTCATGCCAGGGTCACCGGGGAGCTGTTTTTT. As protein: CASSAHARVTGELFF.

This clonotype is categorized as medium-sized. This chain uses TRBV19 with TRBJ2-1; 12 bases are shared with TRBD2. After removal of 3 bases from V and 13 bases from J, the junction contained 10 bases not matched to a gene. The CDR3 is 15 residues long. Germline loops: CDR1 LNHDA, CDR2 SQIVND (reference sequence). CDR3 nucleotides: TGTGCCAGTAGTATTGCTAGCGGGGGGGCCGTACTCCAGTTCTTC. It is translated as CASSIASGGAVLQFF.

In its sample, this clonotype was seen a few times. The V gene is TRBV12-3 or TRBV12-4, the J gene TRBJ2-1; TRBD1 is a possible D gene (6 bases). V was shortened by 4 bases and J by 3 bases, with 13 bases between the two germline ends. This CDR3 is built from 15 residues. This CDR3 reads CASSSNRESYNEQFF. CDR3 nucleotides: TGTGCCAGCAGTTCAAACAGGGAAAGCTACAATGAGCAGTTCTTC.

The CDR3: CASRRDSWIGSPLHF. In nucleotides, the CDR3 is TGTGCCAGCAGACGGGACTCCTGGATAGGTTCACCCCTCCACTTT. The rearrangement links TRBV6-5 to TRBJ1-6, with TRBD1 as a possible D gene (5 bases). Germline CDR1 is MNHEY and CDR2 is SVGAGI. V lost 6 bases and J lost 9, with 18 bases in between. The CDR3 is 15 amino acids.

The chain links TRBV5-4 to TRBJ2-3, with D possibly TRBD2 on 5 matching bases. V was pared by 7 bases and J by 2 bases, with 8 bases between. This CDR3 is 12 amino acids long. Germline loops: CDR1 SGHNT, CDR2 YYREEE (reference sequence). The CDR3: CASERDTDTQYF. In DNA form, the CDR3 reads TGTGCCAGCGAGAGGGACACAGATACGCAGTATTTT.

This clonotype was seen a handful of times. Written as DNA, the CDR3 is TGTGCCACCAGCAGCCTCGGACAGGGGGCGAACAATGAGCAGTTCTTC. It is translated as CATSSLGQGANNEQFF. This chain connects TRBV15 to TRBJ2-1; 11 bases are a match to TRBD1. The CDR3 runs to 16 residues. Trimming at V came to 3 bases and at J to 5 bases, leaving 6 bases not matched to a gene. Germline V lookup: CDR1 LNHNV, CDR2 YYDKDF (reference sequence).

This clonotype was observed a handful of times. The rearrangement uses TRBV5-4 and TRBJ2-2; 11 bases match TRBD2. Germline V gene sequence: CDR1 SGHNT, CDR2 YYREEE (reference sequence). This CDR3 is 18 amino acids long. The J segment lost 2 bases and the V segment lost 4 bases, leaving 10 bases of the junction unmatched. This CDR3 reads CASSQPGTSGGNTGELFF. CDR3 DNA: TGTGCCAGCAGCCAACCCGGTACTAGCGGGGGAAACACCGGGGAGCTGTTTTTT.

V is TRBV12-3 or TRBV12-4 and J is TRBJ2-3, with D unclear. The CDR3 is 13 residues long. The CDR3 protein is CASGLGNTDTQYF. The CDR3 DNA follows: TGTGCTAGTGGTCTCGGAAACACAGATACGCAGTATTTT.

The genes are TRBV5-4 and TRBJ2-2, with D unclear. Looked up from germline, CDR1 is SGHNT and CDR2 is YYREEE (reference sequence). The CDR3 runs 17 residues. The ends were cut back, 1 base at V and 0 bases at J, with 13 bases in the middle. CDR3 loop: CASSLIKIPSNTGELFF. The CDR3 DNA follows: TGTGCCAGCAGCTTGATTAAGATTCCCTCGAACACCGGGGAGCTGTTTTTT.